Listed below are T cell receptor beta chains from one sample, sequenced in a study of blood T cell repertoires in COVID-19. Clones were read by immunoSEQ multiplex PCR, and TCRdb kept only the in-frame ones, dropping some. The sample has about 370,000 clones; more than 80% are singletons. Specimen: peripheral blood. The receptors were gathered from a woman in her 30s with COVID-19, enrolled during active disease. Both conserved end residues are part of each CDR3. D genes are given only for firm matches. Size is stated for part of the rows, as once, few or many counts, or as a class when the clone is expanded.

j_gene: TRBJ2-2
d_gene: .
abundance: few
v_gene: TRBV5-1
CDR3aa: CASSLGAGGYTGELFF
CDR3nt: TGCGCCAGCAGCTTGGGGGCTGGAGGGTACACCGGGGAGCTGTTTTTT

j_gene: TRBJ2-2
d_gene: .
abundance: once
v_gene: TRBV15
CDR3aa: CATMEQADTGELFF
CDR3nt: TGTGCCACCATGGAACAAGCGGACACCGGGGAGCTGTTTTTT

j_gene: TRBJ1-2
d_gene: TRBD1
abundance: .
v_gene: TRBV18
CDR3aa: CASSPLRGPRDYGYTF
CDR3nt: TGTGCCAGCTCACCTCTCAGGGGGCCAAGGGACTATGGCTACACCTTC

j_gene: TRBJ1-4
d_gene: .
abundance: .
v_gene: TRBV5-6
CDR3aa: CASSSRPGYGEKLFF
CDR3nt: TGTGCCAGCAGCTCGCGGCCAGGGTATGGTGAAAAACTGTTTTTT

j_gene: TRBJ2-2
d_gene: .
abundance: .
v_gene: TRBV6-2/TRBV6-3
CDR3aa: CASSWASDTGELFF
CDR3nt: TGTGCCAGCAGTTGGGCTAGCGACACCGGGGAGCTGTTTTTT

j_gene: TRBJ1-2
d_gene: TRBD1
abundance: once
v_gene: TRBV19
CDR3aa: CASSPRDRELNYGYTF
CDR3nt: TGTGCCAGTAGTCCCCGGGACAGGGAATTAAACTATGGCTACACCTTC

j_gene: TRBJ2-6
d_gene: TRBD1
abundance: .
v_gene: TRBV18
CDR3aa: CASSPRDRGEAGANVLTF
CDR3nt: TGTGCCAGCTCACCACGGGACAGGGGTGAGGCTGGGGCCAACGTCCTGACTTTC

j_gene: TRBJ1-4
d_gene: .
abundance: .
v_gene: TRBV2
CDR3aa: CASKYQRVFPEKLFF
CDR3nt: TGTGCCAGCAAATATCAGAGGGTCTTCCCCGAAAAACTGTTTTTT

j_gene: TRBJ1-2
d_gene: TRBD1
abundance: .
v_gene: TRBV5-5
CDR3aa: CASSLIGQGKGYTF
CDR3nt: TGTGCCAGCAGCTTAATCGGACAGGGGAAGGGCTACACCTTC

j_gene: TRBJ2-7
d_gene: TRBD1
abundance: .
v_gene: TRBV6-5
CDR3aa: CASSFRTGTKYEQYF
CDR3nt: TGTGCCAGCAGTTTTAGGACAGGGACGAAATACGAGCAGTACTTC

j_gene: TRBJ2-3
d_gene: .
abundance: once
v_gene: TRBV6-1
CDR3aa: CASSEGVLGSGGNTDTQYF
CDR3nt: TGTGCCAGCAGTGAAGGAGTATTGGGCAGCGGTGGGAACACAGATACGCAGTATTTT